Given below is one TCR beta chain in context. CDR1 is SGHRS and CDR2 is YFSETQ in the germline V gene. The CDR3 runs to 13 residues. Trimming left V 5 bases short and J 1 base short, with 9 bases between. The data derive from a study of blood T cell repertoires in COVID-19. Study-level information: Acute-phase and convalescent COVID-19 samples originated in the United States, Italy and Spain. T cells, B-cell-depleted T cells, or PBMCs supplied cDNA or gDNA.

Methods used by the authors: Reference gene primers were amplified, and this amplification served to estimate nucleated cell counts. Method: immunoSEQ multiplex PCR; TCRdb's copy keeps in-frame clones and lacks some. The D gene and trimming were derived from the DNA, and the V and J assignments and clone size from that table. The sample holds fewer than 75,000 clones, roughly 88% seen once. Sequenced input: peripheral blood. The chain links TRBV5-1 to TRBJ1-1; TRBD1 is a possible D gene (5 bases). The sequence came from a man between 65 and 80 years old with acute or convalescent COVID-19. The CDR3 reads CASRKDRNTEAFF. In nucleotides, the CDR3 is TGCGCCAGCAGAAAAGACAGGAACACTGAAGCTTTCTTT. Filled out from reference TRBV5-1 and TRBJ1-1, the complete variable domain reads KAGVTQTPRYLIKTRGQQVTLSCSPISGHRSVSWYQQTPGQGLQFLFEYFSETQRNKGNFPGRFSGRQFSNSRSEMNVSTLELGDSALYLCASRKDRNTEAFFGQGTRLTVV.